A selection of T cell receptor beta chains follows, all from one sample in a study of PD-L1 blockade in urothelial cancer. This table comes from immunoSEQ multiplex PCR, and its TCRdb copy is limited to in-frame clones, with some not included. The table shows tens of thousands of clones, with about 76% occurring only once. The sample was PBMCs, taken around atezolizumab (anti-PD-L1) treatment. The receptors here all came from a man aged 70 or older with urothelial cancer. Each CDR3 is given with its conserved first and last residue. The D gene is left open where the match is weak. Clone size is shown for a subset of rows, as once, few, many or a class of expanded clone.

clone_size,v_call,cdr3_length,j_call,d_call,cdr3_aa,cdr3_nt
NA,TRBV4-2,16,TRBJ1-1,NA,CASSQQQDRPNTEAFF,TGTGCCAGCAGCCAACAACAGGACCGACCGAACACTGAAGCTTTCTTT
NA,TRBV6-4,15,TRBJ2-1,TRBD2,CASSESYLRGGEQFF,TGTGCCAGCAGTGAAAGTTATTTACGGGGGGGTGAGCAGTTCTTC
few,TRBV6-6,13,TRBJ2-7,NA,CASSYSHNYEQYF,TGTGCCAGCAGTTACTCTCACAACTACGAGCAGTACTTC
NA,TRBV7-2,14,TRBJ1-2,NA,CASSPPAAVYGYTF,TGTGCCAGCAGCCCCCCTGCGGCCGTTTATGGCTACACCTTC
NA,TRBV12-5,14,TRBJ2-5,TRBD1,CASGPRTGKETQYF,TGTGCTAGTGGTCCGCGGACAGGGAAGGAGACCCAGTACTTC
NA,TRBV18,14,TRBJ2-2,NA,CASSPAGNSGELFF,TGTGCCAGCTCACCCGCAGGGAATTCCGGGGAGCTGTTTTTT
NA,TRBV25-1,16,TRBJ2-2,TRBD1,CASSEPTGTDTGELFF,TGTGCCAGCAGTGAGCCGACAGGGACAGACACCGGGGAGCTGTTTTTT
NA,TRBV5-1,15,TRBJ1-2,TRBD1,CASSQPGQGAYGYTF,TGCGCCAGCAGCCAGCCGGGACAGGGGGCATATGGCTACACCTTC
NA,TRBV25-1,15,TRBJ2-6,NA,CASSEVGAGANVLTF,TGTGCCAGCAGTGAGGTGGGGGCCGGGGCCAACGTCCTGACTTTC
few,TRBV12-5,15,TRBJ2-5,TRBD1,CASAASGQVMWTQYF,TGTGCTAGTGCCGCGAGTGGACAGGTTATGTGGACCCAGTACTTC
few,TRBV11-2,15,TRBJ2-1,TRBD1,CASSAPGQGYNEQFF,TGTGCCAGCAGCGCACCGGGACAGGGGTACAATGAGCAGTTCTTC